The next 12 T cell receptor beta chains were all read from a single sample in a study of blood T cell repertoires in COVID-19. TCRdb's copy holds only in-frame clones and misses some; the assay was immunoSEQ multiplex PCR. This sample has a few hundred thousand clones; around 89% occur once, and the top ten carry around 0.8%. Sequencing used peripheral blood. The origin of the receptors is a young man with acute or convalescent COVID-19.

V is TRBV6-6 and J is TRBJ1-5; a weak D match, TRBD1 (5 bases). This CDR3 comprises 14 residues. Trimming took off 6 bases at V and 3 bases at J, with 12 bases between the two ends. Germline CDR1 MNHNY, CDR2 SVGAGI (reference sequence). DNA of the CDR3: TGTGCCAGCAGCTCCGACAGATTCAATCAGCCCCAGCATTTT. This codes for CASSSDRFNQPQHF.

V and J are TRBV14 and TRBJ2-7, with 7 bases fitting TRBD2. The CDR3 totals 13 residues. V lost 2 bases, J lost 4 bases, and 2 bases stayed unmatched. Looked up from germline, CDR1 is SGHDN and CDR2 is FVKESK. The CDR3 sequence is CASSQSGGYEQYF. In DNA, the CDR3 is TGTGCCAGCAGCCAATCCGGGGGGTACGAGCAGTACTTC. Full variable domain (rest looked up from reference TRBV14 and TRBJ2-7): EAGVTQFPSHSVIEKGQTVTLRCDPISGHDNLYWYRRVMGKEIKFLLHFVKESKQDESGMPNNRFLAERTGGTYSTLKVQPAELEDSGVYFCASSQSGGYEQYFGPGTRLTVT.

The genes are TRBV3-1 (or the pseudogene TRBV3-2) and TRBJ2-3; D may be TRBD2 (6 bases). This CDR3 region has 15 residues. V was shortened by 4 bases and J by 9 bases, with 20 bases between the two germline ends. Germline V lookup: CDR1 LGHDT, CDR2 YNNKEL (reference sequence). In nucleotides, the CDR3 is TGTGCCAGCAGCCCTCGGCCTTCCTCTGGAGGGACGCAGTATTTT. It is translated as CASSPRPSSGGTQYF.

V gene TRBV4-1 combines with J gene TRBJ2-5; TRBD2 matches 8 bases. CDR1 and CDR2 from the germline V gene are MGHRA and YSYEKL. V was pared by 1 base and J by 5 bases, with 6 bases of the junction left unmatched. CDR3 size: 15 residues. The CDR3 loop reads CASSQVGGALETQYF. The CDR3 bases are TGCGCCAGCAGCCAAGTCGGGGGGGCCTTGGAGACCCAGTACTTC.

The gene calls are TRBV28 and TRBJ2-7, with 8 bases matching TRBD1. V shed 10 bases and J 7 bases; nucleotides not matched to a gene: 6. Germline V gene sequence: CDR1 MDHEN, CDR2 SYDVKM. This CDR3 spans 11 amino acids. The CDR3 sequence is CATQGAGEQYF. The CDR3 DNA sequence: TGTGCCACCCAGGGGGCGGGGGAGCAGTACTTC. Looking up the rest from reference TRBV28 and TRBJ2-7 gives the full variable domain: DVKVTQSSRYLVKRTGEKVFLECVQDMDHENMFWYRQDPGLGLRLIYFSYDVKMKEKGDIPEGYSVSREKKERFSLILESASTNQTSMYLCATQGAGEQYFGPGTRLTVT.

This clone was observed many times. This chain links TRBV10-2 with TRBJ1-5; D unclear. V dropped 0 bases and J dropped 9 bases, with 12 bases sitting between them. CDR1 is WSHSY, CDR2 SAAADI, per germline. The CDR3 consists of 14 residues. The CDR3 region is CASSESEGSWPQHF. The CDR3 DNA sequence: TGCGCCAGCAGTGAGTCCGAGGGATCGTGGCCCCAGCATTTT.

The rearrangement links TRBV2 to TRBJ2-5; weak D call: TRBD2 (5 bases). Germline CDR1 SNHLY, CDR2 FYNNEI. With 8 bases removed from V and 5 bases from J, the gap between germline ends came to 15 bases. CDR3 length: 13 residues. CDR3 in amino acids: CASQDLAAETQYF. For the CDR3, the DNA is TGTGCCAGCCAAGATCTAGCCGCCGAGACCCAGTACTTC.

The rearrangement joins TRBV7-9 to TRBJ2-7; TRBD1 agrees at 9 bases. This CDR3 comprises 13 residues. The germline CDR1 and CDR2 sequences are SEHNR and FQNEAQ (reference sequence). Unmatched junction bases numbered 2, after V lost 4 bases and J lost 4 bases. CDR3 nucleotide sequence: TGTGCCAGCAGCTCGACAGGGGGGTACGAGCAGTACTTC. Encoded protein: CASSSTGGYEQYF.

CDR3 nucleotides: TGTGCCAGTAGCATTAGCGGGGCTGGCACAGATACGCAGTATTTT. Residues: CASSISGAGTDTQYF. This chain connects TRBV9 to TRBJ2-3; TRBD2 agrees at 8 bases. Germline V CDR1 and CDR2: SGDLS, YYNGEE. V trimming: 8 bases; J trimming: 1 base; junction bases outside the gene matches: 9. The CDR3 sequence is 15 residues long.

This clone was picked up one time. This chain links TRBV6-5 with TRBJ1-2; possible D gene TRBD1, 5 bases. The CDR3 is 15 amino acids. Per the germline V gene, CDR1 is MNHEY and CDR2 is SVGAGI. Trimming took 0 bases from V and 3 from J, leaving 11 bases between them. The CDR3 coding sequence is TGTGCCAGCAGTTACTCGAGGCAGGGCTACTATGGCTACACCTTC. As protein: CASSYSRQGYYGYTF.

V usage is TRBV19 and J usage is TRBJ2-3; 10 bases agree with TRBD2. V was clipped by 7 bases and J by 4 bases; unmatched bases: 5. Looked up from germline, CDR1 is LNHDA and CDR2 is SQIVND (reference sequence). The CDR3 length is 14 residues. CDR3 in DNA: TGTGCCAGTAAGAAGCGGGAGGGCGCAGATACGCAGTATTTT. This encodes CASKKREGADTQYF. Full variable domain (missing parts from reference TRBV19 and TRBJ2-3): DGGITQSPKYLFRKEGQNVTLSCEQNLNHDAMYWYRQDPGQGLRLIYYSQIVNDFQKGDIAEGYSVSREKKESFPLTVTSAQKNPTAFYLCASKKREGADTQYFGPGTRLTVL.

The V call is TRBV5-1, the J call TRBJ2-4, with TRBD2 as a possible D gene (5 bases). This CDR3 contains 13 residues. Germline assignment: CDR1 SGHRS and CDR2 YFSETQ. Trimming pared 0 bases from V and 5 bases from J, leaving 6 bases between. The CDR3 region is CASSLGTENIQYF. The CDR3 nucleotides are TGCGCCAGCAGCTTGGGGACTGAAAACATTCAGTACTTC.